Each of the 19 T cell receptor beta chains below was sequenced from the same sample in a study of beta chain features in type 1 diabetes (dated by TCRdb to between 2018 and 2020). Library preparation used the immunoSEQ multiplex PCR assay. The entire amount of isolated RNA was reverse transcribed using the High Capacity cDNA Reverse Transcription Kit, so the sequenced TCRB transcripts were expressed ones. TCRdb limited this immuneACCESS table to in-frame rearrangements with V and J called. A share of clones is missing; checked studies link under half to unresolved V genes, and the rest is unexplained. This sample comprises about 370,000 clones, less than 15% of them detected only once. The top ten constitute roughly 0.019% of the sample. The sequenced sample was naive CD4+ T cells from blood. The cell subset or site label of this sample denotes: true naive CD4+ T cells. These receptors all come from a young woman in good health.

This clone was seen more than once but under ten times. The rearrangement joins TRBV29-1 to TRBJ2-7; D perhaps matches TRBD1 (5 bases). The CDR3 spans 14 residues. With 4 bases removed from V and 2 bases from J, the gap between germline ends came to 15 bases. Per the germline V gene, CDR1 is SQVTM and CDR2 is ANQGSEA. CDR3 residues: CSVAPRQWAYEQYF. The CDR3 region has the DNA TGCAGCGTTGCGCCCCGACAGTGGGCCTACGAGCAGTACTTC.

The CDR3 here is CSVRGLAGYNEQFF. As DNA, the CDR3 is TGCAGCGTTCGGGGACTAGCGGGCTACAATGAGCAGTTCTTC. The chain has TRBV29-1 and TRBJ2-1, with 12 bases that match TRBD2. Losses at the gene ends were 5 bases for V and 3 bases for J; bases not matched to a gene: 2. The CDR3 is 14 residues long. Germline V lookup: CDR1 SQVTM, CDR2 ANQGSEA.

This clone was observed a few times. The chain carries TRBV2 and TRBJ1-5; D might be TRBD1 (6 bases). The CDR3 extends over 12 amino acids. The germline V gene encodes CDR1 SNHLY and CDR2 FYNNEI. V was trimmed by 6 bases and J by 9 bases, leaving 12 bases between them. CDR3 amino acids: CASRTGTGPQHF. CDR3 coding DNA: TGTGCCAGCAGAACAGGGACCGGGCCCCAGCATTTT.

This chain joins TRBV7-9 and TRBJ2-7; 9 nucleotides agree with TRBD1. The CDR3 has 14 residues. Per the germline V gene, CDR1 is SEHNR and CDR2 is FQNEAQ (reference sequence). With 5 bases clipped from V and 3 bases from J, the junction kept 5 bases outside the gene matches. The DNA of the CDR3 is TGTGCCAGCAGCACCACAGGGGGCCGCTACGAGCAGTACTTC. It translates to CASSTTGGRYEQYF.

This sequence joins TRBV28 and TRBJ2-1; 12 nucleotides match TRBD2. V shed 1 base, J shed 8 bases, and the junction held 6 bases outside the gene matches. CDR1 is MDHEN and CDR2 is SYDVKM in the germline V gene. The CDR3 consists of 16 residues. CDR3 sequence (DNA): TGTGCCAGCAGTTTATCGACTAGCGGGAGTACCGATGAGCAGTTCTTC. Amino acids: CASSLSTSGSTDEQFF.

This chain joins TRBV6-5 and TRBJ2-1; 9 bases are shared with TRBD2. Losses at the gene ends were 4 bases for V and 1 base for J; bases not matched to a gene: 2. There are 15 residues in the CDR3. The germline V gene has CDR1 MNHEY and CDR2 SVGAGI. CDR3 region: CASSLTSGSYNEQFF. The CDR3 DNA reads as TGTGCCAGCAGTTTAACTAGCGGGTCCTACAATGAGCAGTTCTTC.

The chain uses TRBV5-4 and TRBJ2-2, with a tentative D call TRBD1 (6 bases). Germline CDR1 reads SGHNT; CDR2 reads YYREEE (reference sequence). This CDR3 has 15 residues. V lost 0 bases and J 3 bases, leaving 9 bases between the germline ends. The CDR3 loop is CASSLAGAYTGELFF. DNA for the CDR3: TGTGCCAGCAGCTTGGCAGGGGCGTACACCGGGGAGCTGTTTTTT.

This clone was observed a handful of times. The rearrangement uses TRBV9 and TRBJ2-5, with 8 positions matching TRBD2. J was trimmed by 2 bases and V by 5 bases; bases with no gene match: 14. The CDR3 has 17 amino acids. Germline CDR1 reads SGDLS; CDR2 reads YYNGEE. This chain's CDR3 is CASRGGPGLAVQETQYF. DNA of the CDR3: TGTGCCAGCAGGGGAGGTCCAGGACTAGCAGTACAAGAGACCCAGTACTTC.

This clone was detected once. V gene TRBV9 combines with J gene TRBJ2-2, with 11 nucleotides matching TRBD1. CDR3 length: 15 residues. From germline, CDR1 is SGDLS and CDR2 YYNGEE. V lost 3 bases to trimming and J lost 6 bases; unmatched junction nucleotides: 4. In nucleotides, the CDR3 is TGTGCCAGCAGCGCTCGGACAGGGGGCCCCGGGGAGCTGTTTTTT. Translation: CASSARTGGPGELFF. The complete variable domain, with remaining parts taken from reference TRBV9 and TRBJ2-2, reads DSGVTQTPKHLITATGQRVTLRCSPRSGDLSVYWYQQSLDQGLQFLIQYYNGEERAKGNILERFSAQQFPDLHSELNLSSLELGDSALYFCASSARTGGPGELFFGEGSRLTVL.

In the case of this clone: Different DNA sequences within this sample yield the same CDR3. The gene calls are TRBV5-1 and TRBJ1-2; 7 bases are shared with TRBD1. The germline CDR1 and CDR2 sequences are SGHRS and YFSETQ. V shed 4 bases and J 2 bases; nucleotides not matched to a gene: 2. There are 13 residues in the CDR3. The CDR3 DNA reads as TGCGCCAGCAGCCGGGACAGCAACTATGGCTACACCTTC. Amino acids: CASSRDSNYGYTF.

V gene TRBV30 combines with J gene TRBJ1-4; the D gene is possibly TRBD1 (5 bases). This CDR3 contains 14 residues. Per the germline V gene, CDR1 is GTSNPN and CDR2 is SVGIG (reference sequence). V shed 3 bases and J shed 8 bases, with 16 bases lying between them. The CDR3 sequence: CAWRRQGILEKLFF. The CDR3 coding sequence is TGTGCCTGGAGGAGGCAGGGAATTTTAGAAAAACTGTTTTTT.

The gene calls are TRBV30 and TRBJ2-7; 12 bases map to TRBD2. The CDR3 has 16 amino acids. The V gene end was trimmed by 1 base and the J gene end by 1 base; junction bases not matched to a gene: 5. Germline loops: CDR1 GTSNPN, CDR2 SVGIG (reference sequence). CDR3 in DNA: TGTGCCTGGAGTGGCCAACTAGCGGGGGGTTCCTACGAGCAGTACTTC. This codes for CAWSGQLAGGSYEQYF.

J is TRBJ2-1 and V is TRBV28, with D perhaps matching TRBD1 (6 bases). The germline V gene has CDR1 MDHEN and CDR2 SYDVKM. V lost 5 bases to trimming and J lost 2 bases, with 13 bases between them. The CDR3 consists of 15 residues. The CDR3 coding sequence is TGTGCCAGCAGTCCCAGGGGTAGCCCCTACAATGAGCAGTTCTTC. Translation gives CASSPRGSPYNEQFF. Supplemented by reference TRBV28 and TRBJ2-1, the full variable domain reads DVKVTQSSRYLVKRTGEKVFLECVQDMDHENMFWYRQDPGLGLRLIYFSYDVKMKEKGDIPEGYSVSREKKERFSLILESASTNQTSMYLCASSPRGSPYNEQFFGPGTRLTVL.

This clone came up a few times. V usage is TRBV5-4 and J usage is TRBJ1-1; 7 bases agree with TRBD1. This CDR3 is 13 amino acids long. The germline CDR1 and CDR2 sequences are SGHNT and YYREEE (reference sequence). The junction had 3 bases not matched to a gene; V was cut back by 5 bases and J by 2 bases. The CDR3 DNA reads as TGTGCCAGCAGTGGACAGGCAAACACTGAAGCTTTCTTT. Its protein product is CASSGQANTEAFF.

This chain links TRBV6-6 with TRBJ1-1; 9 positions match TRBD1. Germline trimming cut 7 bases from V and 2 bases from J; bases unmatched to any gene: 5. Germline loops: CDR1 MNHNY, CDR2 SVGAGI (reference sequence). CDR3 length: 14 residues. CDR3 region: CASTWDRVNTEAFF. In nucleotides, the CDR3 is TGTGCCAGCACTTGGGACAGGGTAAACACTGAAGCTTTCTTT.

The chain uses TRBV7-2 and TRBJ1-2; 7 bases fit TRBD1. The CDR3 totals 16 residues. Germline assignment: CDR1 SGHTA and CDR2 FQGNSA. The trim removed 1 base at V and 4 bases at J, leaving 9 bases unmatched. The CDR3 DNA follows: TGTGCCAGCAGCTTAGATATCCCGACAGGGACCTATGGCTACACCTTC. Its translation: CASSLDIPTGTYGYTF.

This chain connects TRBV4-1 to TRBJ2-5, with a tentative D call TRBD2 (6 bases). The length of the CDR3 is 15 residues. Germline CDR1 MGHRA, CDR2 YSYEKL. V was shortened by 4 bases and J by 4 bases, with 16 bases between the two germline ends. Written as DNA, the CDR3 is TGCGCCAGCAGCCCCCAGGAGGGGTTAGGAGAGACCCAGTACTTC. Its protein product is CASSPQEGLGETQYF.

The rearrangement links TRBV9 to TRBJ1-2, with no clear D. V gave up 0 bases and J gave up 7 bases, with 10 bases separating them. CDR3 size: 13 residues. CDR1 SGDLS and CDR2 YYNGEE come from the germline V gene. Here the CDR3 DNA reads TGTGCCAGCAGCGTAGCCCCCGAGGGTGGCTACACCTTC. Its protein product is CASSVAPEGGYTF.

This clone appeared a few times. The gene calls are TRBV2 and TRBJ2-3; TRBD2 aligns across 12 bases. The germline V gene has CDR1 SNHLY and CDR2 FYNNEI. The CDR3 is made up of 14 amino acids. Trimming cost V 7 bases and J 6 bases; bases outside gene matches: 5. The CDR3 loop reads CASTRLAGADTQYF. In nucleotides, the CDR3 is TGTGCCAGCACCCGACTAGCGGGAGCGGATACGCAGTATTTT.